The rows below give T cell receptor beta chains drawn from one sample of a study of CD8 T cells in Susac syndrome. In TCRdb, the immunoSEQ multiplex PCR reads were re-called with MiXCR into one record per CDR3 protein. The sample holds roughly 110,000 distinct CDR3 sequences, approximately 93% seen once. Input material: CD8+ T cells from PBMCs. The receptors come from a human donor with Susac syndrome. The CDR3 runs from the conserved cysteine through the conserved F or W. A clone size is listed for some rows: how often the clone was seen (once, few, many), or a class if it is expanded.

v_call	j_call	clone_size	cdr3_aa
TRBV10-1	TRBJ2-1	.	CATSEGLDNEQFF
TRBV4-1	TRBJ2-2	.	CASSPGVSTGELFF
TRBV9	TRBJ1-2	.	CASSVERDQINYGYTF
TRBV15	TRBJ2-2	.	CATSRLDRVLPGELFF
TRBV9	TRBJ1-1	.	CASSVGGWTEAFF
TRBV4-1	TRBJ2-3	.	CASSQEGAGEDTQYF
TRBV29-1	TRBJ2-2	.	CSVSSGNTGELFF
TRBV7-8	TRBJ2-7	.	CASSFDPGGEYEQYF
TRBV6-2/TRBV6-3	TRBJ2-1	.	CASFGGAKQFF
TRBV20-1	TRBJ2-2	.	CSAFLRTNSGELFF
TRBV6-2/TRBV6-3	TRBJ2-5	.	CASSPGRKNKGETQYF
TRBV9	TRBJ2-7	medium-sized	CASSDRDSSSYEQYF
TRBV6-1	TRBJ1-2	.	CASSPHSALVSLVYGYTF
TRBV20-1	TRBJ1-5	.	CSARSESNQPQHF
TRBV18	TRBJ2-5	.	CASSKAGQQETQYF
TRBV29-1	TRBJ2-1	.	CSGEQGTNYNEQFF
TRBV5-1	TRBJ2-7	.	CASSLVQGDEQYF
TRBV27	TRBJ2-5	.	CASSFNMGRETQYF
TRBV29-1	TRBJ1-1	.	CSVDSGTVNTEAFF
TRBV4-2	TRBJ2-3	.	CASSQDGGASTDTQYF
TRBV2	TRBJ2-5	.	CASSGAGFQETQYF
TRBV25-1	TRBJ2-3	.	CASSELRGGTDTQYF
TRBV25-1	TRBJ2-1	.	CASGLSSGGAFF
TRBV27	TRBJ1-2	.	CASSLSGGTRGYTF
TRBV19	TRBJ1-1	.	CASSISVKNTEAFF
TRBV29-1	TRBJ1-2	.	CSARGGDGDYGYTF
TRBV9	TRBJ2-1	.	CASSVGANNEQFF
TRBV5-4	TRBJ2-3	once	CASSFASDTQYF
TRBV14	TRBJ1-2	few	CASSQVPHGYTF
TRBV7-9	TRBJ2-2	.	CASSLDQWDRVNTGELFF
TRBV7-9	TRBJ2-1	once	CASSPTSGGGMNEQFF
TRBV6-6	TRBJ1-5	.	CASTPTGLNQPQHF
TRBV29-1	TRBJ1-2	once	CSVEWDGYTF
TRBV20-1	TRBJ2-5	.	CSARDRGWETQYF
TRBV3-1	TRBJ2-7	.	CASSQDARRTGPFYEQYF
TRBV29-1	TRBJ2-2	.	CSVTGLASTGELFF
TRBV5-1	TRBJ2-1	.	CASSFKPDSYNEQFF
TRBV18	TRBJ2-7	.	CASSPAQGTYEQYF
TRBV27	TRBJ2-1	.	CASTLAGGLNEQFF
TRBV20-1	TRBJ2-5	once	CSGSPGGPETQYF
TRBV5-1	TRBJ2-6	once	CASSLELAVLSGANVLTF
TRBV7-9	TRBJ2-7	.	CASSLERGEQYF
TRBV7-9	TRBJ2-7	.	CASSAQGATEQYF
TRBV9	TRBJ2-1	.	CASSVDPGLGNEQFF
TRBV11-2	TRBJ1-4	.	CASSSTGVSEKLFF